These 14 T cell receptor beta chains came from one sample sequenced in a study of T cell responses to AZD1222 COVID-19 vaccine. This table comes from immunoSEQ multiplex PCR, and its TCRdb copy is limited to in-frame clones, with some not included. The sample carries about 130,000 clones, 80% to 95% recorded once. The sample consisted of peripheral blood, taken 28 days after the second AZD1222 dose. The receptor set was obtained from an adult who received the AZD1222 COVID-19 vaccine.

This rearrangement joins TRBV5-1 to TRBJ1-2; D unclear. Germline CDR1 and CDR2: SGHRS and YFSETQ. This CDR3 has 14 residues. The germline V and J ends were trimmed by 0 bases and 0 bases, with 6 bases remaining between them. The CDR3 here is CASSLADPNYGYTF. In DNA form, the CDR3 reads TGCGCCAGCAGCTTGGCGGATCCTAACTATGGCTACACCTTC.

The chain joins TRBV30 to TRBJ2-1; 12 bases align to TRBD2. In germline, CDR1 is GTSNPN, CDR2 SVGIG (reference sequence). V was pared by 5 bases and J by 6 bases, with 5 bases of the junction left unmatched. The CDR3 has 14 amino acids. The CDR3 reads CAWARTSGINEQFF. CDR3 DNA: TGTGCCTGGGCACGGACTAGCGGGATCAATGAGCAGTTCTTC.

This clone was seen just once. This chain joins TRBV3-1 (or the pseudogene TRBV3-2) and TRBJ1-4, with D possibly TRBD1 on 5 matching bases. The ends were cut back, 2 bases at V and 5 bases at J, with 12 bases in the middle. The germline CDR1 and CDR2 sequences are LGHDT and YNNKEL (reference sequence). The CDR3 runs to 15 residues. The DNA for the CDR3 is TGTGCCAGCAGCCAAAGGCGGGGCCCCAATGAAAAACTGTTTTTT. It translates to CASSQRRGPNEKLFF.

This rearrangement joins TRBV28 to TRBJ1-1; TRBD1 is a possible D gene (5 bases). The CDR3 sequence is 13 residues long. Germline V gene data show CDR1 as MDHEN and CDR2 as SYDVKM. The ends were cut back, 2 bases at V and 4 bases at J, with 8 bases in the middle. CDR3 amino acids: CASSLMGVTEAFF. The DNA for the CDR3 is TGTGCCAGCAGTTTAATGGGGGTCACTGAAGCTTTCTTT.

This chain links TRBV11-3 with TRBJ2-1; tentative D call: TRBD2 (6 bases). V was pared by 5 bases and J by 6 bases, with 17 bases between. The CDR3 covers 15 residues. Germline V lookup: CDR1 SGHNT, CDR2 YENEEA. The DNA of the CDR3 is TGTGCCAGCAGCCTTTTCGGGGGAACCGGCAATGAGCAGTTCTTC. Protein product: CASSLFGGTGNEQFF.

The chain joins TRBV30 to TRBJ2-3, with 7 bases aligning to TRBD1. V lost 0 bases to trimming and J lost 0 bases; unmatched junction nucleotides: 0. CDR1 is GTSNPN, CDR2 SVGIG, per germline (reference sequence). This CDR3 comprises 14 residues. The CDR3 spells CAWSVGQSTDTQYF. As DNA, the CDR3 is TGTGCCTGGAGTGTGGGACAGAGCACAGATACGCAGTATTTT.

The chain employs TRBV5-1 and TRBJ1-1, with TRBD1 as a possible D gene (5 bases). V was clipped by 0 bases and J by 6 bases, with 21 bases between them. The length of the CDR3 is 17 residues. The germline gives CDR1 SGHRS, CDR2 YFSETQ. The CDR3 sequence is CASSLARDLRGPSEAFF. CDR3 DNA: TGCGCCAGCAGCTTGGCACGGGACTTAAGGGGACCCTCTGAAGCTTTCTTT.

This clone is a singleton in its sample. J is TRBJ2-1 and V is TRBV11-1; the D gene could be TRBD1 or TRBD2 (5 bases each). Germline lookup yields CDR1 SGHAT and CDR2 FQDESV (reference sequence). The V gene lost 1 base and the J gene lost 8 bases, with 12 bases spanning the gap. This CDR3 is built from 14 residues. The CDR3 loop reads CASSLGDGPYEQFF. CDR3 coding DNA: TGTGCCAGCAGCTTAGGGGACGGCCCTTATGAGCAGTTCTTC. The variable domain in full, with the rest retrieved from reference TRBV11-1 and TRBJ2-1, is EAEVAQSPRYKITEKSQAVAFWCDPISGHATLYWYRQILGQGPELLVQFQDESVVDDSQLPKDRFSAERLKGVDSTLKIQPAELGDSAMYLCASSLGDGPYEQFFGPGTRLTVL.

The chain recombines TRBV5-6 with TRBJ1-2; D gene uncertain. The CDR3 runs to 13 residues. V shed 6 bases and J shed 5 bases, with 14 bases lying between them. Germline lookup yields CDR1 SGHDT and CDR2 YYEEEE. DNA for the CDR3: TGTGCCAGCACCCTGGGGAGGTTTTATGGCTACACCTTC. It specifies CASTLGRFYGYTF.

The gene calls are TRBV2 and TRBJ2-7; tentative D call: TRBD2 (5 bases). CDR3 length equals 11 residues. CDR1 and CDR2 from the germline V gene are SNHLY and FYNNEI. The V end lost 5 bases, the J end lost 6 bases, and 8 bases lay between the germline ends. The CDR3 bases are TGTGCCAGCAGTACTGGGAGCGAGCAGTACTTC. Its protein is CASSTGSEQYF.

This clone was detected only a few times. The chain recombines TRBV5-4 with TRBJ2-3, with TRBD2 matching 10 bases. CDR3 length equals 17 residues. CDR1 is SGHNT and CDR2 is YYREEE in the germline V gene (reference sequence). V was pared by 2 bases and J by 6 bases, with 12 bases of the junction left unmatched. CDR3 bases: TGTGCCAGCAGCTTAGGCCTAGCGGGAGTGATTCAGGATACGCAGTATTTT. Protein sequence: CASSLGLAGVIQDTQYF.

V is TRBV7-9 and J is TRBJ2-3, with D possibly being TRBD2 (6 bases). CDR3 length: 15 amino acids. Germline CDR1 SEHNR, CDR2 FQNEAQ (reference sequence). The ends were cut back, 1 base at V and 2 bases at J, with 10 bases in the middle. The CDR3: CASSLGRDFTDTQYF. The CDR3 coding sequence is TGTGCCAGCAGCTTAGGCAGGGACTTCACAGATACGCAGTATTTT. The full variable domain, with the rest looked up from reference TRBV7-9 and TRBJ2-3, is DTGVSQNPRHKITKRGQNVTFRCDPISEHNRLYWYRQTLGQGPEFLTYFQNEAQLEKSRLLSDRFSAERPKGSFSTLEIQRTEQGDSAMYLCASSLGRDFTDTQYFGPGTRLTVL.

The rearrangement links TRBV4-1 to TRBJ2-3; tentatively, D is TRBD2 (5 bases). The germline CDR1 and CDR2 sequences are MGHRA and YSYEKL. This CDR3 region has 15 residues. V was pared by 1 base and J by 5 bases, with 13 bases between. The CDR3 loop reads CASSQGGLAGDTQYF. Here the CDR3 DNA reads TGCGCCAGCAGCCAAGGTGGCCTAGCAGGAGATACGCAGTATTTT.

This clone was seen just once. The genes are TRBV9 and TRBJ2-3, with a possible D match to TRBD2 (5 bases). CDR3 length: 15 amino acids. CDR1 and CDR2 (germline): SGDLS, YYNGEE. Trimming left V 0 bases short and J 0 bases short, with 8 bases between. CDR3 in DNA: TGTGCCAGCAGCGTAGGGAGCGGCAGCACAGATACGCAGTATTTT. Translating gives CASSVGSGSTDTQYF.